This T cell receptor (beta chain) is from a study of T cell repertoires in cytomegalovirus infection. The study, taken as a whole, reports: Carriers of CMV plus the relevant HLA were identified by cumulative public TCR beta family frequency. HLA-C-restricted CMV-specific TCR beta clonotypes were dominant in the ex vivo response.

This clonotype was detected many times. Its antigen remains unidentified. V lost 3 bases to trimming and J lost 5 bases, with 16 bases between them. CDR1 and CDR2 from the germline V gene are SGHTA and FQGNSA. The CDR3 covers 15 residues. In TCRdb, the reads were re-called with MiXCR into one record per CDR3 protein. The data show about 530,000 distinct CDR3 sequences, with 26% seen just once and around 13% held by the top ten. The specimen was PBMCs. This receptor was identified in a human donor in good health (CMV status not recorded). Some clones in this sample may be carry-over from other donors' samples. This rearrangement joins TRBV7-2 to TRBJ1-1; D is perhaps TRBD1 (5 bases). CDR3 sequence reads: CASSFVNRGRTEAFF. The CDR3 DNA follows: TGTGCCAGCAGCTTTGTCAATAGGGGAAGGACTGAAGCTTTCTTT.